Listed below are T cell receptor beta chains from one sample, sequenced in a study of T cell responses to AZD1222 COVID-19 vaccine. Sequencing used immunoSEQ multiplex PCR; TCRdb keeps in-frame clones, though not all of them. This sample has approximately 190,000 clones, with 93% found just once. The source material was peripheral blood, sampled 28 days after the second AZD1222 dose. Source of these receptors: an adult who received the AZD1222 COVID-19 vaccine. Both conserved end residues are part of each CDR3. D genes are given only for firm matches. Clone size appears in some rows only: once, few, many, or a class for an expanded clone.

cdr3_aa: CASSGGQGVHSPLHF; cdr3_nt: TGTGCCAGCAGCGGGGGACAGGGTGTCCACTCACCCCTCCACTTT; v_call: TRBV7-2; d_call: TRBD1; cdr3_length: 15; clone_size: once; j_call: TRBJ1-6
cdr3_aa: CASRDSWGNTEAFF; cdr3_nt: TGTGCCAGCAGAGACAGTTGGGGGAACACTGAAGCTTTCTTT; v_call: TRBV2; d_call: -; cdr3_length: 14; clone_size: -; j_call: TRBJ1-1
cdr3_aa: CASRFTGDTEAFF; cdr3_nt: TGTGCCAGCAGATTTACAGGGGACACTGAAGCTTTCTTT; v_call: TRBV12-3/TRBV12-4; d_call: TRBD1; cdr3_length: 13; clone_size: -; j_call: TRBJ1-1
cdr3_aa: CASSYRGYTQYF; cdr3_nt: TGTGCCAGCAGTTACAGGGGATATACGCAGTATTTT; v_call: TRBV6-5; d_call: -; cdr3_length: 12; clone_size: -; j_call: TRBJ2-3
cdr3_aa: CASSPRDGYNSPLHF; cdr3_nt: TGTGCCAGCTCACCCCGGGACGGCTATAATTCACCCCTCCACTTT; v_call: TRBV18; d_call: -; cdr3_length: 15; clone_size: -; j_call: TRBJ1-6
cdr3_aa: CASSEGEAVGNTIYF; cdr3_nt: TGTGCCAGCAGTGAAGGAGAGGCGGTGGGAAACACCATATATTTT; v_call: TRBV6-1; d_call: -; cdr3_length: 15; clone_size: -; j_call: TRBJ1-3
cdr3_aa: CASSFTATGMNTEAFF; cdr3_nt: TGTGCCAGCAGCTTTACTGCGACGGGGATGAACACTGAAGCTTTCTTT; v_call: TRBV3-1/TRBV3-2; d_call: -; cdr3_length: 16; clone_size: once; j_call: TRBJ1-1
cdr3_aa: CASSLRSGTNEKLFF; cdr3_nt: TGTGCCAGCTCACTACGGAGTGGCACTAATGAAAAACTGTTTTTT; v_call: TRBV18; d_call: -; cdr3_length: 15; clone_size: once; j_call: TRBJ1-4
cdr3_aa: CASSLGTAEKLFF; cdr3_nt: TGTGCCAGCAGCTTAGGGACAGCTGAAAAACTGTTTTTT; v_call: TRBV7-8; d_call: -; cdr3_length: 13; clone_size: few; j_call: TRBJ1-4
cdr3_aa: CASRGTSGPDTQYF; cdr3_nt: TGTGCCAGCAGAGGGACTAGCGGACCAGATACGCAGTATTTT; v_call: TRBV5-6; d_call: TRBD2; cdr3_length: 14; clone_size: once; j_call: TRBJ2-3
cdr3_aa: CASAVYEQYF; cdr3_nt: TGTGCCAGCGCCGTCTACGAGCAGTACTTC; v_call: TRBV2; d_call: -; cdr3_length: 10; clone_size: -; j_call: TRBJ2-7
cdr3_aa: CASSVVGGTHTGELFF; cdr3_nt: TGTGCCAGCAGCGTAGTTGGAGGGACCCACACCGGGGAGCTGTTTTTT; v_call: TRBV9; d_call: -; cdr3_length: 16; clone_size: once; j_call: TRBJ2-2
cdr3_aa: CASSTCRDAGETQYF; cdr3_nt: TGCGCCAGCAGTACGTGCCGGGACGCCGGAGAGACCCAGTACTTC; v_call: TRBV10-1; d_call: -; cdr3_length: 15; clone_size: -; j_call: TRBJ2-5
cdr3_aa: CASRREPMVRNEQFF; cdr3_nt: TGTGCCAGCAGAAGGGAGCCAATGGTCCGCAATGAGCAGTTCTTC; v_call: TRBV5-8; d_call: -; cdr3_length: 15; clone_size: -; j_call: TRBJ2-1
cdr3_aa: CASSPGKGTEAFF; cdr3_nt: TGTGCCAGCTCACCAGGGAAGGGCACTGAAGCTTTCTTT; v_call: TRBV18; d_call: -; cdr3_length: 13; clone_size: -; j_call: TRBJ1-1
cdr3_aa: CASSYSIRAEAFF; cdr3_nt: TGTGCCAGCAGTTACTCGATACGTGCTGAAGCTTTCTTT; v_call: TRBV6-2/TRBV6-3; d_call: -; cdr3_length: 13; clone_size: -; j_call: TRBJ1-1
cdr3_aa: CASSLARAGGYGYTF; cdr3_nt: TGTGCCAGCAGCTTAGCGAGGGCAGGTGGCTATGGCTACACCTTC; v_call: TRBV7-8; d_call: -; cdr3_length: 15; clone_size: -; j_call: TRBJ1-2
cdr3_aa: CASSLGPGAVVDTIYF; cdr3_nt: TGTGCCAGCAGCTTGGGACCGGGGGCGGTAGTGGACACCATATATTTT; v_call: TRBV5-6; d_call: -; cdr3_length: 16; clone_size: -; j_call: TRBJ1-3
cdr3_aa: CASSWGVGVSYEQYF; cdr3_nt: TGTGCCAGCAGCTGGGGAGTGGGGGTCTCCTACGAGCAGTACTTC; v_call: TRBV11-2; d_call: -; cdr3_length: 15; clone_size: -; j_call: TRBJ2-7
cdr3_aa: CASSPSREETQYF; cdr3_nt: TGTGCCAGCTCACCAAGCAGGGAAGAGACCCAGTACTTC; v_call: TRBV18; d_call: -; cdr3_length: 13; clone_size: -; j_call: TRBJ2-5
cdr3_aa: CASSWGADTQYF; cdr3_nt: TGTGCCAGCAGTTGGGGGGCAGATACGCAGTATTTT; v_call: TRBV12-3/TRBV12-4; d_call: -; cdr3_length: 12; clone_size: once; j_call: TRBJ2-3
cdr3_aa: CASSLVNTEAFF; cdr3_nt: TGTGCCAGCAGCTTGGTGAACACTGAAGCTTTCTTT; v_call: TRBV5-4; d_call: -; cdr3_length: 12; clone_size: -; j_call: TRBJ1-1
cdr3_aa: CASSVDRNTEAFF; cdr3_nt: TGTGCCAGCAGTGTCGACAGGAACACTGAAGCTTTCTTT; v_call: TRBV25-1; d_call: -; cdr3_length: 13; clone_size: -; j_call: TRBJ1-1
cdr3_aa: CATSRDRGVSSSYNEQFF; cdr3_nt: TGTGCCACCAGCAGGGATAGGGGGGTTTCAAGCTCCTACAATGAGCAGTTCTTC; v_call: TRBV15; d_call: -; cdr3_length: 18; clone_size: -; j_call: TRBJ2-1
cdr3_aa: CASSRGHLRAYEQYF; cdr3_nt: TGTGCCAGCAGCCGAGGCCACCTCCGGGCCTACGAGCAGTACTTC; v_call: TRBV6-5; d_call: -; cdr3_length: 15; clone_size: -; j_call: TRBJ2-7
cdr3_aa: CASSLSGGGTEAFF; cdr3_nt: TGTGCCAGCAGTTTATCAGGGGGGGGGACTGAAGCTTTCTTT; v_call: TRBV28; d_call: TRBD1; cdr3_length: 14; clone_size: -; j_call: TRBJ1-1
cdr3_aa: CASSQGALETQYF; cdr3_nt: TGCGCCAGCAGCCAAGGGGCCTTGGAGACCCAGTACTTC; v_call: TRBV4-1; d_call: -; cdr3_length: 13; clone_size: -; j_call: TRBJ2-5
cdr3_aa: CASSLEPQGLWPGNTIYF; cdr3_nt: TGTGCCAGCAGCTTAGAGCCCCAGGGGCTATGGCCTGGAAACACCATATATTTT; v_call: TRBV11-2; d_call: -; cdr3_length: 18; clone_size: -; j_call: TRBJ1-3
cdr3_aa: CSIEAPETQYF; cdr3_nt: TGCAGTATCGAAGCGCCAGAGACCCAGTACTTC; v_call: TRBV20-1; d_call: -; cdr3_length: 11; clone_size: -; j_call: TRBJ2-5
cdr3_aa: CASRGGTGNGYTF; cdr3_nt: TGTGCCAGTAGAGGGGGAACAGGGAATGGCTACACCTTC; v_call: TRBV19; d_call: -; cdr3_length: 13; clone_size: -; j_call: TRBJ1-2
cdr3_aa: CASSTRQAREKLFF; cdr3_nt: TGTGCCAGCAGTACCCGACAGGCTCGGGAAAAACTGTTTTTT; v_call: TRBV27; d_call: -; cdr3_length: 14; clone_size: -; j_call: TRBJ1-4
cdr3_aa: CASSPTGAKVEQYF; cdr3_nt: TGTGCCAGCTCACCAACAGGGGCCAAGGTCGAGCAGTACTTC; v_call: TRBV18; d_call: TRBD1; cdr3_length: 14; clone_size: -; j_call: TRBJ2-7
cdr3_aa: CASSSPGQSSYEQYF; cdr3_nt: TGTGCCAGCAGCTCGCCGGGACAGAGCTCCTACGAGCAGTACTTC; v_call: TRBV5-6; d_call: TRBD1; cdr3_length: 15; clone_size: -; j_call: TRBJ2-7
cdr3_aa: CASSVVDRPGYGYTF; cdr3_nt: TGTGCCAGCAGCGTAGTCGACAGGCCGGGGTATGGCTACACCTTC; v_call: TRBV9; d_call: -; cdr3_length: 15; clone_size: -; j_call: TRBJ1-2
cdr3_aa: CASSPGQGRNTEAFF; cdr3_nt: TGTGCCAGCTCACCCGGACAGGGAAGGAACACTGAAGCTTTCTTT; v_call: TRBV18; d_call: TRBD1; cdr3_length: 15; clone_size: -; j_call: TRBJ1-1
cdr3_aa: CASSQDPSGRARGGYTF; cdr3_nt: TGCGCCAGCAGCCAAGACCCCTCGGGGAGGGCTCGGGGCGGCTACACCTTC; v_call: TRBV4-3; d_call: -; cdr3_length: 17; clone_size: once; j_call: TRBJ1-2
cdr3_aa: CASTLMLRNTEAFF; cdr3_nt: TGTGCCAGCACTCTGATGTTGAGGAACACTGAAGCTTTCTTT; v_call: TRBV7-9; d_call: -; cdr3_length: 14; clone_size: -; j_call: TRBJ1-1
cdr3_aa: CASSPGTGGRSEKLFF; cdr3_nt: TGTGCCAGCAGCCCCGGGACAGGGGGCCGGAGTGAAAAACTGTTTTTT; v_call: TRBV27; d_call: TRBD1; cdr3_length: 16; clone_size: -; j_call: TRBJ1-4
cdr3_aa: CASSISIGKPQHF; cdr3_nt: TGTGCCAGTAGTATCAGCATCGGGAAGCCCCAGCATTTT; v_call: TRBV19; d_call: -; cdr3_length: 13; clone_size: -; j_call: TRBJ1-5
cdr3_aa: CASSLGPTGAEVRSGANVLTF; cdr3_nt: TGTGCCAGCAGCTTAGGCCCGACAGGTGCTGAAGTAAGGTCTGGGGCCAACGTCCTGACTTTC; v_call: TRBV7-8; d_call: -; cdr3_length: 21; clone_size: -; j_call: TRBJ2-6
cdr3_aa: CASSYRTATRGYTF; cdr3_nt: TGTGCCAGCAGCTACCGAACCGCAACTCGTGGCTACACCTTC; v_call: TRBV3-1/TRBV3-2; d_call: -; cdr3_length: 14; clone_size: -; j_call: TRBJ1-2
cdr3_aa: CASSPPTSGVFYNEQFF; cdr3_nt: TGTGCCAGCTCACCGCCGACTAGCGGGGTCTTCTACAATGAGCAGTTCTTC; v_call: TRBV18; d_call: TRBD2; cdr3_length: 17; clone_size: -; j_call: TRBJ2-1